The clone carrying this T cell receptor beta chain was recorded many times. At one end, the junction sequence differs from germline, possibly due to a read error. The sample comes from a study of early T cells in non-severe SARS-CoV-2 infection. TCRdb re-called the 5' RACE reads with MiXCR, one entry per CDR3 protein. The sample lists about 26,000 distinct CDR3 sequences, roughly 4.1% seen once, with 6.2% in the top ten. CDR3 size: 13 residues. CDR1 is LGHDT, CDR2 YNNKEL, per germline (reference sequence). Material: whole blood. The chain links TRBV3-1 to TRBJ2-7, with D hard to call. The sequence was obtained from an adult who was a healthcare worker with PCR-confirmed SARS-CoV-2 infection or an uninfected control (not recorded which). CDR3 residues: CASSPTGLVVIHF. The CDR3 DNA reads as TGTGCCAGCAGCCCCACGGGCCTAGTCGTAATACACTTC.